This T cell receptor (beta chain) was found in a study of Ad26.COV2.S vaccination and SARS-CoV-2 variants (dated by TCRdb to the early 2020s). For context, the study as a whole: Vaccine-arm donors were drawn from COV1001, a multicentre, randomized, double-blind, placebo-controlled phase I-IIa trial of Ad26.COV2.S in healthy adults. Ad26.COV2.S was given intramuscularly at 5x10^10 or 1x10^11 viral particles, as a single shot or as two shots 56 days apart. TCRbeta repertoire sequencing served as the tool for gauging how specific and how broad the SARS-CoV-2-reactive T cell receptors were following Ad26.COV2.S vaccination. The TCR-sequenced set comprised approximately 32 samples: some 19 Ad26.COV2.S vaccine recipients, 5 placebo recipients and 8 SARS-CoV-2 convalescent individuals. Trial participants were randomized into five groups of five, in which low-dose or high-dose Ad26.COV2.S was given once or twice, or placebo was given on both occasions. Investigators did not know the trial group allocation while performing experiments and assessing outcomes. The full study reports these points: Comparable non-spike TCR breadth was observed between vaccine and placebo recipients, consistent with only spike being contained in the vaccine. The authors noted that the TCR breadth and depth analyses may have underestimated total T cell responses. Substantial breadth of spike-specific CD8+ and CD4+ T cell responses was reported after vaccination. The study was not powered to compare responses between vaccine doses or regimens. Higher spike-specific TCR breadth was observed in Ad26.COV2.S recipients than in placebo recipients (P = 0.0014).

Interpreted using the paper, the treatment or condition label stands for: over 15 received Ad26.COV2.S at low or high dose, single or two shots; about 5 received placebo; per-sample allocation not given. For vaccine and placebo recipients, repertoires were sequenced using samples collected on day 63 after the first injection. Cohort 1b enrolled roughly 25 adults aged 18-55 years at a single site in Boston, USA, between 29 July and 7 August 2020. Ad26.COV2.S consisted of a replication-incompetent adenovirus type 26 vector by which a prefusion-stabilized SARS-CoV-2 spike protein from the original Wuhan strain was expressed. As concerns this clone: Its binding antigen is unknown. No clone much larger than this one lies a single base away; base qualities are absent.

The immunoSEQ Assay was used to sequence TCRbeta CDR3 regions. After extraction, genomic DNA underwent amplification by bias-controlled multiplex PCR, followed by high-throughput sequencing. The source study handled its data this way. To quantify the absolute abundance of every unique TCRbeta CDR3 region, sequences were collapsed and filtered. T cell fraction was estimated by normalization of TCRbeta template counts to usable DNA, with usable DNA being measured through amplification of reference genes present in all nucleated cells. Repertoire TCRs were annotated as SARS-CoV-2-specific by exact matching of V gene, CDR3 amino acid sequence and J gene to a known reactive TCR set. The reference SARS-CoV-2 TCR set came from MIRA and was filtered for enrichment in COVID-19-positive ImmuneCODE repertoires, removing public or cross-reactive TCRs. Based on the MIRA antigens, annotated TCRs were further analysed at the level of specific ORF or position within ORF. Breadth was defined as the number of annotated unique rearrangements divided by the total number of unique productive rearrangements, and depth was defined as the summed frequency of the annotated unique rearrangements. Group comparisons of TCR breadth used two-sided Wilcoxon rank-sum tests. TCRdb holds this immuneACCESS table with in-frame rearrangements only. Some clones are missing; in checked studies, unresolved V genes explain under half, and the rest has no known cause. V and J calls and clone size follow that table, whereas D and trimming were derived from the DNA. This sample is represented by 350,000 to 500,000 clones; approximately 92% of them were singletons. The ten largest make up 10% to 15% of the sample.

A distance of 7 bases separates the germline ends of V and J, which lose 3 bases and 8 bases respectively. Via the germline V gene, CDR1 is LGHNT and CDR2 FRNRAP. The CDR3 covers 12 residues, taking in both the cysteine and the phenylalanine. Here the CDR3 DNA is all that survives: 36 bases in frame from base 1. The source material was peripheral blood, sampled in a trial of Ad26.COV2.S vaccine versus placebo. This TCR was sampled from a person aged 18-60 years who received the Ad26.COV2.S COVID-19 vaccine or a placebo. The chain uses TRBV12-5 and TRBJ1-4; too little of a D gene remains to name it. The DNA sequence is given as TGTGCTAGTGGTTTCAAGACCGAAAAACTGTTTTTT. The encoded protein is CASGFKTEKLFF.